A selection of T cell receptor beta chains follows, all from one sample in a study of T cell responses to AZD1222 COVID-19 vaccine. Data came from immunoSEQ multiplex PCR; TCRdb stores just in-frame clones and leaves some out. The data show about 110,000 clones, around 93% seen once. This sample comprised peripheral blood, obtained on day 0 of AZD1222 vaccination. The receptors stem from an adult in good health. Both conserved end residues are trimmed from each CDR3. The order of the fields is V gene, J gene, CDR3 protein.

TRBV27	TRBJ1-3	ASSPGANDRASGNTIY
TRBV5-8	TRBJ1-2	ASSAGTSSGYGYT
TRBV5-1	TRBJ2-3	ASSPDRSTDTQY
TRBV29-1	TRBJ2-2	SVSFRTILGELF
TRBV28	TRBJ2-7	ASSSPRGTALGEQY
TRBV28	TRBJ2-6	ASSPSFGGANVLT
TRBV5-6	TRBJ2-7	ASSLAGTGAYEQY
TRBV5-4	TRBJ2-7	ASSSARGRSSYEQY
TRBV29-1	TRBJ1-2	SVVGQGASYGYT
TRBV7-2	TRBJ2-5	ASSPRLSETQY
TRBV19	TRBJ2-1	ATSGTGNEQF
TRBV10-2	TRBJ1-1	ASKLRTTEAF
TRBV29-1	TRBJ2-3	SLKSIVTDTQY
TRBV5-4	TRBJ1-1	ASSSPGATEAF
TRBV7-9	TRBJ1-2	ASSLGASPGGYT
TRBV5-4	TRBJ1-1	ASSARTGESTEAF
TRBV20-1	TRBJ2-7	SASLGVTRYEQY
TRBV28	TRBJ2-1	ASSLSGKGRYEQF
TRBV10-2	TRBJ1-5	ASSAADNQPQH
TRBV25-1	TRBJ1-2	ASSRSSGGYT
TRBV3-1/TRBV3-2	TRBJ1-3	ASSPPRQASGNTIY
TRBV15	TRBJ2-1	ATSSLNTPRAGRIPNEQF